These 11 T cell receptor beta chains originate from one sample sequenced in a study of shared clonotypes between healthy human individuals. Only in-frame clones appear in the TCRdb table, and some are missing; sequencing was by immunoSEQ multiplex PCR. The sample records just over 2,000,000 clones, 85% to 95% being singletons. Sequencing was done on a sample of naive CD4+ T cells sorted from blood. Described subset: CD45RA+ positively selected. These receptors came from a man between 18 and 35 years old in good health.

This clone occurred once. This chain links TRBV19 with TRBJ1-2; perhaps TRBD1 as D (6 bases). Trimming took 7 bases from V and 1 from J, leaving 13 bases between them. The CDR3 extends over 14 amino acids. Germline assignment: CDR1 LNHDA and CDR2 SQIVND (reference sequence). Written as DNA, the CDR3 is TGTGCCAGTACTAAAAGGGGGGTTAACTATGGCTACACCTTC. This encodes CASTKRGVNYGYTF.

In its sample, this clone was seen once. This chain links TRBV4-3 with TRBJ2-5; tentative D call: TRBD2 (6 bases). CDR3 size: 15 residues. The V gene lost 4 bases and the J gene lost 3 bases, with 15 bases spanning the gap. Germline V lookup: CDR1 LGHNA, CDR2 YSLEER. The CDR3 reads CASSPLLAHKETQYF. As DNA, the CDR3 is TGCGCCAGCAGCCCCCTCCTAGCGCACAAAGAGACCCAGTACTTC.

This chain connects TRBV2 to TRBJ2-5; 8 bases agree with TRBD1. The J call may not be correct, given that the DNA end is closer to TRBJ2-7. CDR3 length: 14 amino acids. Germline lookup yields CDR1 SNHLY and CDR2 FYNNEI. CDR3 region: CASDLGQGWYEQYF. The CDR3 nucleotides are TGTGCCAGTGACCTCGGACAGGGATGGTACGAGCAGTACTTC.

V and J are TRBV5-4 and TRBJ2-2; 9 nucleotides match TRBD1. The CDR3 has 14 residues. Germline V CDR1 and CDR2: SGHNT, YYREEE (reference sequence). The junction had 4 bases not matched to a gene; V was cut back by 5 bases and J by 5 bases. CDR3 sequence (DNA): TGTGCCAGCAGAGGGACAGGGAGAACCGGGGAGCTGTTTTTT. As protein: CASRGTGRTGELFF.

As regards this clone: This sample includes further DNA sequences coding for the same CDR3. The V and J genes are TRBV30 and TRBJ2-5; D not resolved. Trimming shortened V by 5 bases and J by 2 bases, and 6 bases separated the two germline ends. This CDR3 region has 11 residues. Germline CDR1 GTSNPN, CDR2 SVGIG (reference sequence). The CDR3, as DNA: TGTGCCTGGGCGCCTCAAGAGACCCAGTACTTC. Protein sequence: CAWAPQETQYF.

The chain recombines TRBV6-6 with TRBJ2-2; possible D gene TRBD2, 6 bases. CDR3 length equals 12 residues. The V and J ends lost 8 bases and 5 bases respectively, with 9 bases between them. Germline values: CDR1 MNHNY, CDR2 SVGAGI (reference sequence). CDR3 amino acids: CASGGATGELFF. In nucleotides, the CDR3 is TGTGCCAGCGGAGGGGCTACCGGGGAGCTGTTTTTT.

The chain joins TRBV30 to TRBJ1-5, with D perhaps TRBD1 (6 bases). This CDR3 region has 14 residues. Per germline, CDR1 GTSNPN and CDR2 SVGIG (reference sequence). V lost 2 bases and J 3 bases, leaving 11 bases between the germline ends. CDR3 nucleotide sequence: TGTGCCTGGAGTTCGGACAGTGTCAATCAGCCCCAGCATTTT. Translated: CAWSSDSVNQPQHF.

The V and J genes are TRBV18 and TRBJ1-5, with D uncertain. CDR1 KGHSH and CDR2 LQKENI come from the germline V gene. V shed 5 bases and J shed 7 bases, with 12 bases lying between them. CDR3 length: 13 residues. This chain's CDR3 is CASSESIEQPQHF. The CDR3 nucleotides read TGTGCCAGCTCAGAGTCCATCGAGCAGCCCCAGCATTTT.

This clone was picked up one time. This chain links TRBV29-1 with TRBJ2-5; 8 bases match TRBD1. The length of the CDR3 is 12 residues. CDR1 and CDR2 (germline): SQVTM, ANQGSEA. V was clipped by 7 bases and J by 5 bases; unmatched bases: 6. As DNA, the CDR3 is TGCAGCGCCGGGACAGGCGTGGAGACCCAGTACTTC. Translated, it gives CSAGTGVETQYF.

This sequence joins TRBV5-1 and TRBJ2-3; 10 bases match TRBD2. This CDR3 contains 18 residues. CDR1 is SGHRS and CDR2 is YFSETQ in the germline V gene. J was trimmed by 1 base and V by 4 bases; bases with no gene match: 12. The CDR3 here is CASSPKRTSGGGTDTQYF. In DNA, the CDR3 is TGCGCCAGCAGCCCTAAGCGGACTAGCGGAGGGGGCACAGATACGCAGTATTTT.

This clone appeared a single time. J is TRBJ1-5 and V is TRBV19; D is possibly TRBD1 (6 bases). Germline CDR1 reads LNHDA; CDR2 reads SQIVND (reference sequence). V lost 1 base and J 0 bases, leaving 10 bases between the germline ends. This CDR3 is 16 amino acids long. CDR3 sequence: CASSIAGAPSNQPQHF. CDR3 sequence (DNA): TGTGCCAGTAGTATAGCAGGGGCCCCTAGCAATCAGCCCCAGCATTTT.